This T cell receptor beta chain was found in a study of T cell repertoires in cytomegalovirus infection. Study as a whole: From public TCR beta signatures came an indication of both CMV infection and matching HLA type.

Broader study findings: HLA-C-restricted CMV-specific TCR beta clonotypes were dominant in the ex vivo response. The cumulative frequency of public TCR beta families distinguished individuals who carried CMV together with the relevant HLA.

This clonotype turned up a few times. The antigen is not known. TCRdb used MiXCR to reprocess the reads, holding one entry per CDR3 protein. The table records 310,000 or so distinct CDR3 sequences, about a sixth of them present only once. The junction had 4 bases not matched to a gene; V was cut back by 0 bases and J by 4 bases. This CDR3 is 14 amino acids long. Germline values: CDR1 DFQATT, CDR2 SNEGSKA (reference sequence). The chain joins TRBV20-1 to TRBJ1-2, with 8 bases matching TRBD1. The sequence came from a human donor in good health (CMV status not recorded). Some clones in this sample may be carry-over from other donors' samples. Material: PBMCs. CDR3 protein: CSARDAGGSYGYTF. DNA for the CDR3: TGCAGTGCTAGAGACGCAGGGGGCAGCTATGGCTACACCTTC.